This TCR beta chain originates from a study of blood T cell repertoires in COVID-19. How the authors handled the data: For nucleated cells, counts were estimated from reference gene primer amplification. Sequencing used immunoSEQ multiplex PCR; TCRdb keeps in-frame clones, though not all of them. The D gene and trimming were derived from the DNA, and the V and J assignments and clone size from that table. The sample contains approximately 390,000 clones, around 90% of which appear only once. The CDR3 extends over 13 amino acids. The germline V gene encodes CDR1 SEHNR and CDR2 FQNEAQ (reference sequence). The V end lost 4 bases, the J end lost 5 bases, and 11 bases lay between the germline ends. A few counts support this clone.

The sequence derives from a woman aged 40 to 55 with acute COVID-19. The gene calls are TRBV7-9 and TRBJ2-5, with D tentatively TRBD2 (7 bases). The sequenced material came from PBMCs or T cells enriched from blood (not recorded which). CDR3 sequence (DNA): TGTGCCAGCAGCTCACAGGGAGGGGAGACCCAGTACTTC. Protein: CASSSQGGETQYF.